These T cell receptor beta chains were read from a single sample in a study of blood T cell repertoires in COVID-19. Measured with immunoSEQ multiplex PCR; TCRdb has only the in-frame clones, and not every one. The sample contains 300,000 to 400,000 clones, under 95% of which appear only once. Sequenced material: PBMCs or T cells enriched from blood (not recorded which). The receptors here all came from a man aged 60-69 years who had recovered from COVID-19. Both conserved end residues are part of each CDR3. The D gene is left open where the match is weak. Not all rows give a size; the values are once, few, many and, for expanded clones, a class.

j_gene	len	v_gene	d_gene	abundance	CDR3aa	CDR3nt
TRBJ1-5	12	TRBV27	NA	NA	CASGEGGQPQHF	TGTGCCAGCGGGGAGGGGGGTCAGCCCCAGCATTTT
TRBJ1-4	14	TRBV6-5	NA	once	CASTPGVGSQKLFF	TGTGCCAGCACCCCAGGGGTCGGGTCGCAGAAACTGTTTTTT
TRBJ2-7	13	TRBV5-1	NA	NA	CASSLAVSYEQYF	TGCGCCAGCAGCTTGGCCGTCTCCTACGAGCAGTACTTC
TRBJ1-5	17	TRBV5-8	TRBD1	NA	CASSFETGSRGNQPQHF	TGTGCCAGCAGCTTCGAGACAGGGTCTAGGGGCAATCAGCCCCAGCATTTT
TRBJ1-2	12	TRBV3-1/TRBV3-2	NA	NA	CASSSIGDGYTF	TGTGCCAGCAGCTCGATTGGAGATGGCTACACCTTC
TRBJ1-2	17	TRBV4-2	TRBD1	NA	CASSQDGRPRGHYGYTF	TGTGCCAGCAGCCAAGATGGTCGGCCGAGGGGGCACTATGGCTACACCTTC
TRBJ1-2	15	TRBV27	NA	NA	CASSLSLSATWGYTF	TGTGCCAGCAGTTTATCGTTGAGTGCTACGTGGGGCTACACCTTC
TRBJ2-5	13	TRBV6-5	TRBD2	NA	CASRPAGQETQYF	TGTGCCAGCAGGCCAGCGGGGCAAGAGACCCAGTACTTC
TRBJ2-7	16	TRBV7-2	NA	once	CASSLVARLSSYEQYF	TGTGCCAGCAGCTTAGTTGCCAGGTTAAGCTCCTACGAGCAGTACTTC
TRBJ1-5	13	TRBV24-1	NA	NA	CATSSQGHQPQHF	TGTGCCACCAGTTCACAGGGCCATCAGCCCCAGCATTTT
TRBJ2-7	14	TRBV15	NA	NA	CATSRPSESYEQYF	TGTGCCACCAGCAGGCCCTCCGAGTCCTACGAGCAGTACTTC
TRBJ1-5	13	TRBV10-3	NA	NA	CAIRGVIDQPQHF	TGTGCCATCAGGGGAGTGATCGATCAGCCCCAGCATTTT
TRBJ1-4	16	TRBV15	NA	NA	CATSRAWTATNEKLFF	TGTGCCACCAGCAGAGCTTGGACAGCAACTAATGAAAAACTGTTTTTT
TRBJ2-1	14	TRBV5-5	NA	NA	CASSLAGDYNEQFF	TGTGCCAGCAGCTTGGCGGGGGACTACAATGAGCAGTTCTTC
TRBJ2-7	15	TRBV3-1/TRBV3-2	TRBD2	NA	CASSQVGTSSSEQYF	TGTGCCAGCAGCCAAGTCGGGACTAGCTCCTCCGAGCAGTACTTC
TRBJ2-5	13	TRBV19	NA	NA	CASSQGFVKTQYF	TGTGCCAGTAGCCAGGGTTTTGTGAAGACCCAGTACTTC
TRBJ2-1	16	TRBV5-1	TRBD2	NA	CASSFGLADVENEQFF	TGCGCCAGCAGCTTCGGGCTAGCGGACGTCGAGAATGAGCAGTTCTTC
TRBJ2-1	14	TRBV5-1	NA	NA	CASSLGQAGNEQFF	TGCGCCAGCAGCTTGGGGCAGGCGGGCAATGAGCAGTTCTTC
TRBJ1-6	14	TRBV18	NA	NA	CASSPGSKNSPLHF	TGTGCCAGCTCACCCGGGAGCAAAAATTCACCCCTCCACTTT
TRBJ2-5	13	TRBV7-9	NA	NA	CASSSRRSKTQYF	TGTGCCAGCAGCTCTCGACGGAGTAAGACCCAGTACTTC
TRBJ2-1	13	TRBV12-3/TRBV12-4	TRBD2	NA	CASSREAFNEQFF	TGTGCCAGCAGCCGGGAGGCGTTCAATGAGCAGTTCTTC
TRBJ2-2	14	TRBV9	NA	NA	CASSGGPNTGELFF	TGTGCCAGCAGCGGGGGCCCGAACACCGGGGAGCTGTTTTTT
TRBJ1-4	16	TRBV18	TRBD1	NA	CASSPGYRTGGEKLFF	TGTGCCAGCTCACCTGGTTATAGGACAGGGGGAGAAAAACTGTTTTTT
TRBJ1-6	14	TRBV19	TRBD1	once	CASSTTGTNSPLHF	TGTGCCAGTAGTACGACAGGGACCAATTCACCCCTCCACTTT
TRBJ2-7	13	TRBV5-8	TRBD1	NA	CASSGYRGYEQYF	TGTGCCAGCAGCGGATACAGGGGATACGAGCAGTACTTC
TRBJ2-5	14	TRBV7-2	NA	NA	CASSPDRSQETQYF	TGTGCCAGCAGCCCAGACAGATCTCAAGAGACCCAGTACTTC
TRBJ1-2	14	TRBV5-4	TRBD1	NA	CASSWTGADYGYTF	TGTGCCAGCAGCTGGACAGGGGCCGACTATGGCTACACCTTC